These 8 T cell receptor beta chains share one sample of origin, sequenced in a study of control samples from healthy donors and cancer patients. Produced via immunoSEQ multiplex PCR; TCRdb's table is partial and in-frame only. The data show 50,000 or so clones, 90% to 95% seen once. The sequenced sample was blood. These TCRs come from a man aged 30 to 45 in good health.

The genes are TRBV28 and TRBJ2-4; maybe TRBD1 (5 bases). Germline CDR1 reads MDHEN; CDR2 reads SYDVKM. The CDR3 length is 17 residues. Trimming shortened V by 3 bases and J by 1 base, and 16 bases separated the two germline ends. CDR3 sequence reads: CASSLGFGKGAKNIQYF. CDR3 DNA: TGTGCCAGCAGTTTGGGCTTTGGAAAGGGGGCCAAAAACATTCAGTACTTC.

The genes are TRBV5-4 and TRBJ1-2; a possible D gene is TRBD1 (5 bases). Trimming pared 3 bases from V and 4 bases from J, leaving 16 bases between. CDR3 size: 15 residues. Germline CDR1 and CDR2: SGHNT and YYREEE (reference sequence). The CDR3 DNA reads as TGTGCCAGCAGCTCGACAGTACTCGGGAGCTATGGCTACACCTTC. Residues: CASSSTVLGSYGYTF.

The gene calls are TRBV19 and TRBJ2-2; D may be TRBD2 (6 bases). V gave up 9 bases and J gave up 0 bases, with 14 bases separating them. Germline values: CDR1 LNHDA, CDR2 SQIVND (reference sequence). This CDR3 has 15 amino acids. CDR3 loop: CASPYGTPNTGELFF. CDR3 nucleotide sequence: TGTGCCAGCCCTTATGGGACTCCGAACACCGGGGAGCTGTTTTTT.

This chain connects TRBV4-1 to TRBJ2-2; no reliable D call. The germline gives CDR1 MGHRA, CDR2 YSYEKL. V lost 1 base to trimming and J lost 7 bases, with 7 bases between them. CDR3 length: 13 residues. The CDR3 loop reads CASSQGPFGELFF. Written as DNA, the CDR3 is TGCGCCAGCAGCCAAGGCCCTTTCGGGGAGCTGTTTTTT.

This clone was detected only once. The V call is TRBV7-2, the J call TRBJ2-1; 9 bases line up with TRBD2. The V gene's germline CDR1 is SGHTA and CDR2 FQGNSA. This CDR3 region has 16 residues. J lost 3 bases, V lost 1 base, and 4 bases had no gene match. The CDR3 DNA sequence: TGTGCCAGCAGCTTAGGGCTAGCGGGATTCTACAATGAGCAGTTCTTC. Translating gives CASSLGLAGFYNEQFF.

The chain links TRBV11-2 to TRBJ2-7; TRBD1 aligns across 9 bases. V shed 1 base and J 4 bases; nucleotides not matched to a gene: 5. The germline V gene encodes CDR1 SGHAT and CDR2 FQNNGV. CDR3 size: 15 residues. CDR3 sequence: CASSLGPGQGYEQYF. The CDR3 coding sequence is TGTGCCAGCAGCTTAGGCCCGGGACAGGGATACGAGCAGTACTTC.

The V call is TRBV4-1, the J call TRBJ1-3; 9 nucleotides agree with TRBD1. The ends lost 0 bases at V and 5 bases at J; junction bases unmatched: 5. The CDR3 is 16 residues long. The germline V gene encodes CDR1 MGHRA and CDR2 YSYEKL. CDR3 amino acids: CASSQEMGTGRNTIYF. CDR3 nucleotides: TGCGCCAGCAGCCAAGAAATGGGGACAGGGAGAAACACCATATATTTT.

The CDR3 loop reads CASSLEGVRINYGYTF. The CDR3 DNA sequence: TGCGCCAGCAGCTTGGAAGGTGTCAGAATTAACTATGGCTACACCTTC. The chain couples TRBV5-1 to TRBJ1-2; D not certain. Trimming stripped 0 bases from V and 1 base from J, with 13 bases between. The CDR3 runs to 16 residues. Germline lookup yields CDR1 SGHRS and CDR2 YFSETQ. The variable domain in full, with the rest retrieved from reference TRBV5-1 and TRBJ1-2, is KAGVTQTPRYLIKTRGQQVTLSCSPISGHRSVSWYQQTPGQGLQFLFEYFSETQRNKGNFPGRFSGRQFSNSRSEMNVSTLELGDSALYLCASSLEGVRINYGYTFGSGTRLTVV.